A single sample gave rise to the 10 T cell receptor beta chains below, sequenced in a study of naive and memory T cell subsets. General study points: Especially in CD8 cells, naive repertoires contained a few larger clonotypes, possibly CD45RA-re-expressing memory cells.

No antigens are known for them. An equimolar mix of two oligonucleotides served as the beta constant-region primer for TRBC1 and TRBC2. Ligated cDNA was amplified by four rounds of PCR with nested alpha and beta constant-region primers and SP2. TCRdb re-called the UMI-ligation and nested PCR reads with MiXCR, one entry per CDR3 protein. This sample has 120,000 to 150,000 distinct CDR3 sequences, with about 20% found just once. The sequencing input was naive CD4+ T cells from blood. These receptors were taken from a human donor in good health.

This rearrangement joins TRBV5-1 to TRBJ1-4; no clear D. CDR1 is SGHRS, CDR2 YFSETQ, per germline. V shed 2 bases and J shed 3 bases, with 8 bases lying between them. The CDR3 spans 14 residues. The CDR3 DNA sequence: TGCGCCAGCAGCTTACTTAGCTCTAATGAAAAACTGTTTTTT. Its protein is CASSLLSSNEKLFF.

The rearrangement links TRBV11-1 to TRBJ2-5; the D gene is possibly TRBD1 (6 bases). This CDR3 contains 14 residues. Germline CDR1 SGHAT, CDR2 FQDESV (reference sequence). V lost 2 bases to trimming and J lost 5 bases, with 12 bases between them. The CDR3 coding sequence is TGTGCCAGCAGCTTAAGATTACAGGGTGAGACCCAGTACTTC. Protein product: CASSLRLQGETQYF.

This rearrangement joins TRBV5-1 to TRBJ2-3, with D uncertain. Germline values: CDR1 SGHRS, CDR2 YFSETQ. Trimming removed 1 base from V and 4 bases from J, with 10 bases in between. The length of the CDR3 is 14 residues. The CDR3 nucleotides are TGCGCCAGCAGCTTGTCGCGGAAAGCAGATACGCAGTATTTT. This encodes CASSLSRKADTQYF.

The J gene is TRBJ1-1, the V gene TRBV11-2, with D uncertain. This CDR3 comprises 14 residues. In germline, CDR1 is SGHAT, CDR2 FQNNGV. Trimming left V 1 base short and J 1 base short, with 7 bases between. Here the CDR3 DNA reads TGTGCCAGCAGCTTAGGGGCTGGGAACACTGAAGCTTTCTTT. Amino acid sequence: CASSLGAGNTEAFF.

The chain has TRBV27 and TRBJ2-7; D tentatively fits TRBD1 or TRBD2 (5 bases each). Trimming removed 5 bases from V and 0 bases from J, with 14 bases in between. The CDR3 is made up of 15 amino acids. CDR1 MNHEY and CDR2 SMNVEV come from the germline V gene (reference sequence). CDR3 sequence reads: CASSPWDPRSYEQYF. DNA for the CDR3: TGTGCCAGCAGTCCGTGGGACCCACGCTCCTACGAGCAGTACTTC.

This clonotype came up many times. The J gene is TRBJ2-7, the V gene TRBV20-1; 8 bases align to TRBD2. Losses at the gene ends were 6 bases for V and 4 bases for J; bases not matched to a gene: 11. The CDR3 length is 14 residues. CDR1 DFQATT and CDR2 SNEGSKA come from the germline V gene (reference sequence). In DNA form, the CDR3 reads TGCAGTGCCGGTGGACTAGCCTTGGCTTACGAGCAGTACTTC. This gives the protein CSAGGLALAYEQYF.

The rearrangement joins TRBV12-3 or TRBV12-4 to TRBJ2-2, with 7 bases identical to TRBD2. The J segment lost 0 bases and the V segment lost 5 bases, leaving 3 bases of the junction unmatched. The CDR3 is 15 residues long. The CDR3 reads CASSPSGTNTGELFF. The CDR3 DNA sequence: TGTGCCAGCAGTCCAAGCGGGACGAACACCGGGGAGCTGTTTTTT.

CDR3 bases: TGTGCCAGCAGGCAAGACAGGGTTAACAATCAGCCCCAGCATTTT. It encodes CASRQDRVNNQPQHF. The chain uses TRBV12-3 or TRBV12-4 and TRBJ1-5, with 7 bases identical to TRBD1. The CDR3 runs to 15 residues. With V trimmed by 6 bases and J by 3 bases, 8 bases remained unmatched.

This rearrangement joins TRBV6-5 to TRBJ2-7, with D unresolved. The germline V gene encodes CDR1 MNHEY and CDR2 SVGAGI. Between the trimmed V and J ends, which lost 0 bases and 4 bases, there was a span of 7 bases. The length of the CDR3 is 13 residues. The CDR3 reads CASSYSPLYEQYF. The CDR3 nucleotides read TGTGCCAGCAGTTACTCGCCTCTTTACGAGCAGTACTTC.

This chain links TRBV7-6 with TRBJ2-5, with TRBD2 as a possible D gene (5 bases). The CDR3 loop spans 12 amino acids. Trimming took 5 bases from V and 5 from J, leaving 9 bases between them. Germline assignment: CDR1 SGHVS and CDR2 FNYEAQ. CDR3 sequence reads: CASSPRVETQYF. For the CDR3, the DNA is TGTGCCAGCAGCCCGCGGGTGGAGACCCAGTACTTC. Combining the CDR3 with reference TRBV7-6 and TRBJ2-5 gives the whole variable domain GAGVSQSPRYKVTKRGQDVALRCDPISGHVSLYWYRQALGQGPEFLTYFNYEAQQDKSGLPNDRFSAERPEGSISTLTIQRTEQRDSAMYRCASSPRVETQYFGPGTRLLVL.